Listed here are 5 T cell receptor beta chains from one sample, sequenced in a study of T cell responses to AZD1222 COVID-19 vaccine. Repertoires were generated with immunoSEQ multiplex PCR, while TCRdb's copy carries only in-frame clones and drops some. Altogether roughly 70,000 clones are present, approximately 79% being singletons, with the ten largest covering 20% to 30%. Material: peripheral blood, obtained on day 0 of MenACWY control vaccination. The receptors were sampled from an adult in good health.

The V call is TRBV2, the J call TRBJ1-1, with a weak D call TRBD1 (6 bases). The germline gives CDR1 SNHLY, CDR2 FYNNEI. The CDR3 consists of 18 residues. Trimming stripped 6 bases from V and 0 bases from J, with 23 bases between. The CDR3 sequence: CASSEYGGAPGVNTEAFF. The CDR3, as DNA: TGTGCCAGCAGCGAGTATGGGGGGGCGCCCGGTGTGAACACTGAAGCTTTCTTT. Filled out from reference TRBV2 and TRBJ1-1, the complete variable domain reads EPEVTQTPSHQVTQMGQEVILRCVPISNHLYFYWYRQILGQKVEFLVSFYNNEISEKSEIFDDQFSVERPDGSNFTLKIRSTKLEDSAMYFCASSEYGGAPGVNTEAFFGQGTRLTVV.

The CDR3 spells CASSHIQGITNEKLFF. DNA of the CDR3: TGCGCCAGCAGCCATATCCAGGGAATAACTAATGAAAAACTGTTTTTT. The V and J genes are TRBV4-3 and TRBJ1-4; tentatively, D is TRBD1 (5 bases). From germline, CDR1 is LGHNA and CDR2 YSLEER. This CDR3 is 16 amino acids long. Deletions cut 3 bases from V and 1 base from J, with 12 bases between.

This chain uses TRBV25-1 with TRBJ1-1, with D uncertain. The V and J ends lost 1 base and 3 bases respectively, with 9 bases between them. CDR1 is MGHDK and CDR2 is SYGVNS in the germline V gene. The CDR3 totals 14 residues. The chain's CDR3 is CASSEFGSDTEAFF. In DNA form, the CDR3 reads TGTGCCAGCAGTGAATTCGGGAGTGACACTGAAGCTTTCTTT.

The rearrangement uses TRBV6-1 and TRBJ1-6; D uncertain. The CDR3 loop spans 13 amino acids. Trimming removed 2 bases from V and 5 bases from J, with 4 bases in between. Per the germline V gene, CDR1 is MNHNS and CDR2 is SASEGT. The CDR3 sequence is CASSEQNNSPLHF. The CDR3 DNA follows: TGTGCCAGCAGTGAACAGAATAATTCACCCCTCCACTTT.

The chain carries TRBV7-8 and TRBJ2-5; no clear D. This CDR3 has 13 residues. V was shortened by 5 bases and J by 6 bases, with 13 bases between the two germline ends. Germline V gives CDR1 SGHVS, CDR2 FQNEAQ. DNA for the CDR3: TGTGCCAGCAGCCGACCCGGTTCTAAGACCCAGTACTTC. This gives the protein CASSRPGSKTQYF.